This T cell receptor beta chain was captured by sequencing in a study of blood T cell repertoires in COVID-19. Study-level background: T cells, B-cell-depleted T cells, or PBMCs supplied cDNA or gDNA.

CDR1 and CDR2 from the germline V gene are DFQATT and SNEGSKA (reference sequence). V lost 2 bases and J 5 bases, leaving 3 bases between the germline ends. The CDR3 covers 11 residues. How the authors handled the data: For nucleated cells, counts were estimated from reference gene primer amplification. Profiled with immunoSEQ multiplex PCR; TCRdb holds only in-frame clones, not every one. Clone size and the V and J calls come from that table; the DNA yielded D and trimming. The table lists fewer than 400,000 clones, about 90% of them singletons. Seattle participants joined during active infection and were tracked over time.

This chain links TRBV20-1 with TRBJ2-2, with D unresolved. The sequenced sample was peripheral blood. This sequence originates from a woman in her 30s with COVID-19, enrolled during active disease. The CDR3 reads CSARQTGELFF. The CDR3 bases are TGCAGTGCTAGACAGACCGGGGAGCTGTTTTTT.